Reported below is one T cell receptor beta chain. Its antigen is currently unknown. The sample originates from a study of cytomegalovirus exposure and HLA in healthy donors. Study-level points and caveats: HLA restriction was apparent for most CMV-associated TCR beta chains in a later analysis. The authors enumerated 150 to 200 TCR beta chains as linked to cytomegalovirus.

PCR primers comprised 60 Vbeta and 13 Jbeta primers. Libraries were prepared by immunoSEQ multiplex PCR; TCRdb keeps only in-frame clonotypes and omits some of them. The table lists 150,000 to 200,000 clones, 70% to 80% of them singletons. Germline V gene lookup returns CDR1 LGHNA and CDR2 YSLEER. CDR3 length: 18 amino acids. The germline V and J ends were trimmed by 0 bases and 0 bases, with 12 bases remaining between them. The receptor was isolated from a young man in good health and CMV-seronegative. The rearrangement joins TRBV4-3 to TRBJ2-6; D remains unclear. The specimen sequenced was PBMCs. The CDR3 nucleotides are TGCGCCAGCAGCCAAGATAGCCTCCTTGGCTCTGGGGCCAACGTCCTGACTTTC. Its translation is CASSQDSLLGSGANVLTF.